A single sample is the source of the 30 T cell receptor beta chains below, sequenced in a study of prognosis after radiotherapy for stage I lung cancer. Amplification of TCR beta CDR3 from genomic DNA used two-round multiplex PCR. Each TRBV and TRBJ gene had its own primer in the first PCR round. Each CDR3 protein gets one entry after TCRdb re-called the multiplex PCR reads with MiXCR. The sample consists of about 20,000 distinct CDR3 sequences, about 40% of them appearing once. Specimen: PBMCs, collected before or after stereotactic body radiation therapy (not recorded which). Receptors were obtained from a donor at least 50 years old with non-small cell lung cancer.

This clonotype has a count of ten or more. The chain links TRBV5-1 to TRBJ1-3; tentatively, D is TRBD1 (6 bases). Trimming removed 2 bases from V and 8 bases from J, with 17 bases in between. The CDR3 loop spans 15 amino acids. Germline V gene data show CDR1 as SGHRS and CDR2 as YFSETQ. The CDR3 coding sequence is TGCGCCAGCAGCTTAACCGGGACACCCGAGGACACCATATATTTT. Translating it yields CASSLTGTPEDTIYF. Drawing the rest from reference TRBV5-1 and TRBJ1-3, the complete variable domain is KAGVTQTPRYLIKTRGQQVTLSCSPISGHRSVSWYQQTPGQGLQFLFEYFSETQRNKGNFPGRFSGRQFSNSRSEMNVSTLELGDSALYLCASSLTGTPEDTIYFGEGSWLTVV.

This clonotype was counted many times. V gene TRBV3-2 combines with J gene TRBJ2-3. TRBV3-2 is a documented pseudogene. The length of the CDR3 is 15 residues. CDR3 amino acids: CASSTYGYEPDTQYF. For the CDR3, the DNA is TGTGCCAGCAGCACCTACGGATACGAACCAGATACGCAGTATTTT.

This clonotype is a singleton in its sample. V and J are TRBV6-2 or TRBV6-3 and TRBJ1-2; D possibly corresponds to TRBD1 (5 bases). Trimming took off 10 bases at V and 3 bases at J, with 21 bases between the two ends. The CDR3 covers 15 residues. Germline V gene data show CDR1 as MNHEY and CDR2 as SVGEGT. The DNA of the CDR3 is TGTGCCATCAGCGACCGGGGCGCGGGATACTATGGCTACACCTTC. This sequence encodes CAISDRGAGYYGYTF.

This clonotype came up many times. The chain couples TRBV18 to TRBJ2-2; the match to TRBD2 covers 7 bases. The CDR3 is made up of 16 amino acids. Germline V gene sequence: CDR1 KGHSH, CDR2 LQKENI. V shed 3 bases, J shed 1 base, and the junction held 5 bases outside the gene matches. CDR3 amino acids: CASSPSAGENTGELFF. The CDR3 region has the DNA TGTGCCAGCTCACCGTCTGCGGGAGAGAACACCGGGGAGCTGTTTTTT. Supplemented by reference TRBV18 and TRBJ2-2, the full variable domain reads NAGVMQNPRHLVRRRGQEARLRCSPMKGHSHVYWYRQLPEEGLKFMVYLQKENIIDESGMPKERFSAEFPKEGPSILRIQQVVRGDSAAYFCASSPSAGENTGELFFGEGSRLTVL.

This clonotype was seen repeatedly, ten times or more. V usage is TRBV2 and J usage is TRBJ2-7; a weak D match, TRBD1 (8 bases). The V gene lost 6 bases and the J gene lost 4 bases, with 16 bases spanning the gap. Germline V gene sequence: CDR1 SNHLY, CDR2 FYNNEI. The CDR3 runs 14 residues. In DNA form, the CDR3 reads TGTGCCAGCAGCGGACAGGGAGGGGGATACGAGCAGTACTTC. Protein sequence: CASSGQGGGYEQYF.

This clonotype has a count of ten or more. The V call is TRBV5-1, the J call TRBJ2-1; D is perhaps TRBD1 (6 bases). With 5 bases removed from V and 2 bases from J, the gap between germline ends came to 14 bases. Germline-derived CDR1 and CDR2 are SGHRS and YFSETQ. There are 15 residues in the CDR3. The CDR3 reads CASRQTGSPYNEQFF. The DNA of the CDR3 is TGCGCCAGCAGACAAACAGGGTCCCCCTACAATGAGCAGTTCTTC.

The genes are TRBV7-9 and TRBJ2-1; no definite D call. The CDR3 totals 17 residues. With 1 base removed from V and 4 bases from J, the gap between germline ends came to 17 bases. Germline values: CDR1 SEHNR, CDR2 FQNEAQ (reference sequence). The CDR3 coding sequence is TGTGCCAGCAGCTTAGAGGCCTCGTCTAGAGGATACAATGAGCAGTTCTTC. Protein sequence: CASSLEASSRGYNEQFF.

A note on this clonotype: This may arise from a read error, as a much more abundant clone is one base away. This CDR3 fails to terminate in the conserved phenylalanine or tryptophan, so it likely reflects a read error. The chain employs TRBV5-4 and TRBJ1-2; the D gene is possibly TRBD1 (5 bases). Germline values: CDR1 SGHNT, CDR2 YYREEE (reference sequence). CDR3 length: 12 amino acids. V lost 4 bases to trimming and J lost 5 bases, with 9 bases between them. The CDR3: CASSPEGYGYTL. CDR3 DNA sequence: TGTGCCAGCAGCCCCGAGGGGTATGGCTACACCTTA.

This clonotype was counted many times. V gene TRBV9 combines with J gene TRBJ2-3, with 8 bases matching TRBD2. CDR3 length: 17 residues. J lost 6 bases, V lost 2 bases, and 14 bases had no gene match. CDR1 is SGDLS, CDR2 YYNGEE, per germline. CDR3 region: CASSVAGGTVGLDTQYF. CDR3 DNA: TGTGCCAGCAGCGTTGCGGGAGGAACAGTGGGGCTGGATACGCAGTATTTT.

Note on this clonotype: A far bigger clonotype differs at one base, so this is likely a read error. The chain employs TRBV6-1 and TRBJ2-5; 8 positions match TRBD1. Germline V gene lookup returns CDR1 MNHNS and CDR2 SASEGT. The CDR3 loop spans 16 amino acids. This chain's CDR3 is CASSDPPGQALSEQLF. CDR3 coding DNA: TGTGCCAGCAGTGACCCCCCGGGACAGGCGTTGAGTGAGCAGCTCTTC.

This clonotype occurred many times. The rearrangement uses TRBV20-1 and TRBJ1-2, with D maybe TRBD1 (5 bases). V lost 4 bases and J 8 bases, leaving 14 bases between the germline ends. Germline-derived CDR1 and CDR2 are DFQATT and SNEGSKA (reference sequence). The CDR3 runs 12 residues. CDR3 DNA sequence: TGCAGTGCTACCCGAAGGGACGGCGGCTACACCTTC. The encoded protein is CSATRRDGGYTF.

The V call is TRBV4-1, the J call TRBJ2-5; 7 bases are a match to TRBD2. Germline V gene data show CDR1 as MGHRA and CDR2 as YSYEKL. The junction had 12 bases not matched to a gene; V was cut back by 6 bases and J by 5 bases. The CDR3 loop spans 15 amino acids. The CDR3 is CASRSWGREGETQYF. Here the CDR3 DNA reads TGCGCCAGCAGATCCTGGGGGAGGGAGGGGGAGACCCAGTACTTC.

This clonotype was found a few times. This sequence joins TRBV4-3 and TRBJ1-1, with D unclear. Trimming left V 5 bases short and J 4 bases short, with 17 bases between. Germline V CDR1 and CDR2: LGHNA, YSLEER. This CDR3 region has 15 residues. As DNA, the CDR3 is TGCGCCAGCAGCAAGGAATGGCGGGTGAGCACTGAAGCTTTCTTT. It codes for CASSKEWRVSTEAFF.

This clonotype was observed at least ten times. The V and J genes are TRBV10-3 and TRBJ1-1; possibly TRBD1 for D (5 bases). V lost 0 bases and J lost 4, with 12 bases in between. Germline lookup yields CDR1 ENHRY and CDR2 SYGVKD. The CDR3 is made up of 15 amino acids. CDR3 sequence reads: CAISESGGEGTEAFF. The CDR3 bases are TGTGCCATCAGTGAGTCTGGGGGAGAGGGCACTGAAGCTTTCTTT.

As for this clonotype: It is likely a read error, because the conserved phenylalanine at the end of the CDR3 is missing. The V call is TRBV12-3 or TRBV12-4, the J call TRBJ2-7, with D possibly being TRBD1 (5 bases). CDR3 length equals 14 residues. Trimming removed 7 bases at V and 2 bases at J, with 15 bases between. The CDR3 DNA reads as TGTGCCAGCACCCCCGTGACAGAGGCCTACGAGCAGTACCTC. This translates into CASTPVTEAYEQYL.

The J gene is TRBJ2-6, the V gene TRBV11-3, with TRBD2 as a possible D gene (6 bases). Between the trimmed V and J ends, which lost 6 bases and 3 bases, there was a span of 27 bases. CDR3 length equals 20 residues. The V gene's germline CDR1 is SGHNT and CDR2 YENEEA. In DNA, the CDR3 is TGTGCCAGCAGGGGGGGAGGTCGTGGGCGAGGTGGTGGTGGGGCCAACGTCCTGACTTTC. It specifies CASRGGGRGRGGGGANVLTF.

Ten or more counts support this clonotype. The rearrangement links TRBV7-2 to TRBJ1-2, with D unclear. Germline V gene lookup returns CDR1 SGHTA and CDR2 FQGNSA. The CDR3 contains 14 residues. The germline V and J ends were trimmed by 1 base and 8 bases, with 14 bases remaining between them. CDR3 nucleotide sequence: TGTGCCAGCAGCTTAGTTGCTGACCCCGGGGGCTACACCTTC. The encoded protein is CASSLVADPGGYTF.

The chain has TRBV10-2 and TRBJ2-7; a weak D match, TRBD2 (6 bases). V lost 6 bases, J lost 0 bases, and 9 bases lay in between. The CDR3 covers 13 residues. Per the germline V gene, CDR1 is WSHSY and CDR2 is SAAADI. CDR3 loop: CASSPGLSYEQYF. The CDR3, as DNA: TGCGCCAGCAGCCCGGGACTCTCCTACGAGCAGTACTTC.

The table lists this clonotype with many counts. In DNA, the CDR3 is TGCAGCGCCGGGTCGACGGGCTGGCCCACCTACGAGCAGTACTTC. Protein sequence: CSAGSTGWPTYEQYF. The chain combines TRBV29-1 with TRBJ2-7; no definite D call. V was cut by 7 bases and J by 2 bases, with 21 bases left in between. The CDR3 runs 15 residues. Germline lookup yields CDR1 SQVTM and CDR2 ANQGSEA.

The table lists this clonotype with many counts. V and J are TRBV24-1 and TRBJ2-3; TRBD2 is a possible D gene (5 bases). The germline V and J ends were trimmed by 3 bases and 1 base, with 13 bases remaining between them. This CDR3 comprises 16 residues. Germline CDR1 reads KGHDR; CDR2 reads SFDVKD. The CDR3 loop is CATSDPGGGRTDTQYF. CDR3 nucleotide sequence: TGTGCCACCAGTGATCCCGGAGGCGGGCGCACAGATACGCAGTATTTT.

In its sample, this clonotype was seen many times. The genes are TRBV7-2 and TRBJ2-1; 13 bases map to TRBD2. Trimming cost V 5 bases and J 0 bases; bases outside gene matches: 4. Germline V lookup: CDR1 SGHTA, CDR2 FQGNSA. The CDR3 has 17 residues. In nucleotides, the CDR3 is TGTGCCAGCAGCCGGCGGACTAGCGGGAGCTCCTACAATGAGCAGTTCTTC. The encoded protein is CASSRRTSGSSYNEQFF. The entire variable domain, with the rest obtained from reference TRBV7-2 and TRBJ2-1, is as follows: GAGVSQSPSNKVTEKGKDVELRCDPISGHTALYWYRQSLGQGLEFLIYFQGNSAPDKSGLPSDRFSAERTGGSVSTLTIQRTQQEDSAVYLCASSRRTSGSSYNEQFFGPGTRLTVL.

The chain links TRBV28 to TRBJ2-2; D is uncertain. Germline V gives CDR1 MDHEN, CDR2 SYDVKM. The CDR3 is made up of 14 amino acids. Trimming shortened V by 7 bases and J by 5 bases, and 14 bases separated the two germline ends. The CDR3 protein is CASISTPATGELFF. The CDR3 DNA sequence: TGTGCCAGCATCTCTACCCCCGCGACCGGGGAGCTGTTTTTT.

The table lists this clonotype with many counts. The V call is TRBV12-3 or TRBV12-4, the J call TRBJ2-1; TRBD2 agrees at 7 bases. V lost 4 bases, J lost 8 bases, and 8 bases stayed unmatched. The CDR3 is 14 amino acids. CDR3 nucleotides: TGTGCCAGCAGTTCGCTAGCGGTACTGGATGAGCAGTTCTTC. The encoded protein is CASSSLAVLDEQFF.

The V and J genes are TRBV28 and TRBJ1-1; the D is unclear. Deletions cut 5 bases from V and 7 bases from J, with 17 bases between. CDR1 MDHEN and CDR2 SYDVKM come from the germline V gene. The length of the CDR3 is 14 residues. CDR3 coding DNA: TGTGCCAGCAGTCCTATTCCTAGTGGGAGTGAAGCTTTCTTT. Translation gives CASSPIPSGSEAFF.

The CDR3 nucleotides read TGTGCCAGCACAGAGTACCTTTCCTACGAGCAGTACTTC. Translating gives CASTEYLSYEQYF. This chain uses TRBV5-5 with TRBJ2-7; no clear D gene. V lost 6 bases to trimming and J lost 1 base, with 11 bases between them. CDR3 length: 13 amino acids. Germline-derived CDR1 and CDR2 are SGHKS and YYEKEE (reference sequence).

This clonotype was counted ten times or more. V gene TRBV10-3 combines with J gene TRBJ2-3; 8 bases align to TRBD2. The CDR3 runs 18 residues. Germline loops: CDR1 ENHRY, CDR2 SYGVKD. The trim removed 8 bases at V and 0 bases at J, leaving 16 bases unmatched. DNA for the CDR3: TGTGCCATCCATCCTAGCGGGTCTCAGACAACTAGCACAGATACGCAGTATTTT. Protein sequence: CAIHPSGSQTTSTDTQYF.

The rearrangement links TRBV2 to TRBJ2-1; D remains unclear. Per the germline V gene, CDR1 is SNHLY and CDR2 is FYNNEI. Trimming pared 7 bases from V and 1 base from J, leaving 8 bases between. The CDR3 contains 13 residues. In DNA, the CDR3 is TGTGCCAGCACGTGGTTTTCCTACAATGAGCAGTTCTTC. Protein: CASTWFSYNEQFF.

This clonotype has a count of ten or more. V and J are TRBV2 and TRBJ1-1, with TRBD1 as a possible D gene (6 bases). The germline gives CDR1 SNHLY, CDR2 FYNNEI. V was pared by 8 bases and J by 9 bases, with 19 bases between. CDR3 length equals 13 residues. The CDR3, as DNA: TGTGCCAGCCGAGGCGAGGGGGGGCTTAAAGCTTTCTTT. Residues: CASRGEGGLKAFF.

The V gene is TRBV28, the J gene TRBJ1-6, with D perhaps matching TRBD1 (5 bases). This CDR3 has 16 amino acids. Looked up from germline, CDR1 is MDHEN and CDR2 is SYDVKM. Deletions cut 2 bases from V and 0 bases from J, with 8 bases between. The CDR3 nucleotides read TGTGCCAGCAGTTTAGGGGGGGGCTCCTATAATTCACCCCTCCACTTT. It yields the protein CASSLGGGSYNSPLHF.

This clonotype was counted many times. This sequence joins TRBV12-3 or TRBV12-4 and TRBJ1-5, with D possibly TRBD1 on 5 matching bases. This CDR3 comprises 12 residues. Between the trimmed V and J ends, which lost 5 bases and 6 bases, there was a span of 8 bases. The CDR3 here is CASSGTIQPQHF. The DNA for the CDR3 is TGTGCCAGCAGTGGGACCATTCAGCCCCAGCATTTT.